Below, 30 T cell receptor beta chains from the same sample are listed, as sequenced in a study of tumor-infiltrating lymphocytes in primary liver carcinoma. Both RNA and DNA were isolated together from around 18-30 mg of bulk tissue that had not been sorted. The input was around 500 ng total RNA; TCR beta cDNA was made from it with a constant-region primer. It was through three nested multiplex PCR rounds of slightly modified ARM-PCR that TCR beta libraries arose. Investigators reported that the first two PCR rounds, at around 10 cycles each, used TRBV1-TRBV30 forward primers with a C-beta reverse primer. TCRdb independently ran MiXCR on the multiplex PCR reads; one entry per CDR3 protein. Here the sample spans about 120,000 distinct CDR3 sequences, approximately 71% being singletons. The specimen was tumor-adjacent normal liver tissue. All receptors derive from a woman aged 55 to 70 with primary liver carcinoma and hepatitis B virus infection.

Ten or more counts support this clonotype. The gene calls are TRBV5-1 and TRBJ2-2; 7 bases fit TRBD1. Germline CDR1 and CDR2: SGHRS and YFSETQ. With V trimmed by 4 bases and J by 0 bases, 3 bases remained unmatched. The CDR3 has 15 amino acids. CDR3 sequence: CASSDRVPNTGELFF. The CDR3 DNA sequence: TGCGCCAGCAGCGACAGGGTCCCGAACACCGGGGAGCTGTTTTTT.

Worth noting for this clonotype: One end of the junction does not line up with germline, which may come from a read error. The CDR3 spells CASSLHRDDEQYF. The DNA of the CDR3 is TGTGCCAGCAGCCTACATAGGGACGACGAGCAGTATTTC. V and J are TRBV11-2 and TRBJ2-7; D possibly matches TRBD1 or TRBD2 (5 bases each). This CDR3 region has 13 residues. Germline CDR1 is SGHAT and CDR2 is FQNNGV.

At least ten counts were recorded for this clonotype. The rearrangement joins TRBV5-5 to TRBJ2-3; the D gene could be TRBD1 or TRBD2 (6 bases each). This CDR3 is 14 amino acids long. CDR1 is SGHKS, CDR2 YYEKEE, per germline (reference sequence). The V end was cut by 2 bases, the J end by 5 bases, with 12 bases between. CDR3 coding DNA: TGTGCCAGCAGCTTCCCGGGGGCTGAAGATACGCAGTATTTT. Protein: CASSFPGAEDTQYF.

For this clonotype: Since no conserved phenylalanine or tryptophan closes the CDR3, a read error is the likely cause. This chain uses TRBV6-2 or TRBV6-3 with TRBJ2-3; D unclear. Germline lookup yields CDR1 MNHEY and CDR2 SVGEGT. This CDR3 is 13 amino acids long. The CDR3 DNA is TGTGCCAGCAGTTACTCTAGCACAGATAAGCAGTATTCT. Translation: CASSYSSTDKQYS.

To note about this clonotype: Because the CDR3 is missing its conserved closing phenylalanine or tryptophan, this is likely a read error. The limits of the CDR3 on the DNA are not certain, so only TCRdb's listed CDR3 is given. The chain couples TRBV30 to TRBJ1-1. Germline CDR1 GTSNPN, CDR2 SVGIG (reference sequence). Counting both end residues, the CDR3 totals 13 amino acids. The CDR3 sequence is CAWKQGRGTETFL.

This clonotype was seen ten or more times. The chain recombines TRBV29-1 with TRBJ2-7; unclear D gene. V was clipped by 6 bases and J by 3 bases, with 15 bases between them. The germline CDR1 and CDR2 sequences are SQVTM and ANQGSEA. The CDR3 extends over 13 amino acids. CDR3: CSVKTGSYYEQYF. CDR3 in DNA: TGCAGCGTCAAAACCGGGTCTTACTACGAGCAGTACTTC.

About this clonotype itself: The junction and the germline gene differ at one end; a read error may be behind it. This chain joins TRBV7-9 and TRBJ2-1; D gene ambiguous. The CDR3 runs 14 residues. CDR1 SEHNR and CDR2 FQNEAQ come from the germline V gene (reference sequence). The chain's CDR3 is CASSFMSSCNEQFF. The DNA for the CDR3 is TGTGCTAGCAGCTTTATGAGCTCCTGCAATGAGCAGTTCTTC.

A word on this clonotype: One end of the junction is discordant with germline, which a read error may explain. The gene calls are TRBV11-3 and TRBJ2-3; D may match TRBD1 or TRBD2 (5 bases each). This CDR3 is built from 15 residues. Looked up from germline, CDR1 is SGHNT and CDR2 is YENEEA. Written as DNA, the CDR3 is TGTGCCAGCAGCCCTACCGGGGCTAACACAGATACGCAGTATTTC. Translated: CASSPTGANTDTQYF.

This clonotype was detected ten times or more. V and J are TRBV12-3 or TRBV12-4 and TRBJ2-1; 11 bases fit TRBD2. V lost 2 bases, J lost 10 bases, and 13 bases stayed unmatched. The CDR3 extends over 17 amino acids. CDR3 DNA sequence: TGTGCCAGCAGTTTATTCGTCGGGACTAGCGGTCGGCGGGAGCAGTTCTTC. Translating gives CASSLFVGTSGRREQFF.

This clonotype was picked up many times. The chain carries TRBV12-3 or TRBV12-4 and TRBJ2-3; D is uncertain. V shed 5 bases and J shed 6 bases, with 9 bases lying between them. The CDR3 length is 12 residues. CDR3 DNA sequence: TGTGCCAGCAGTCCGCGTATGGATACGCAGTATTTT. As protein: CASSPRMDTQYF.

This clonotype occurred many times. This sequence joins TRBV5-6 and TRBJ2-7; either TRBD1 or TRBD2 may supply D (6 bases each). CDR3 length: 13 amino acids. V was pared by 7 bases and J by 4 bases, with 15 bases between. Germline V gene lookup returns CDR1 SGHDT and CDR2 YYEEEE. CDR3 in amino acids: CASHKQGLYEQYF. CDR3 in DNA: TGTGCCAGCCATAAACAGGGACTGTACGAGCAGTACTTC.

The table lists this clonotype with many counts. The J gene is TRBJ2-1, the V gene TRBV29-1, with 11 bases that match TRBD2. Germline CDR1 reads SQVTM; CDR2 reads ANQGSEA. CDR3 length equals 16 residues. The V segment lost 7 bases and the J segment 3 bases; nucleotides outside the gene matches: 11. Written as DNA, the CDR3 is TGCAGCGCTGGGGGCACCGGGACTAGCGGCTACAATGAGCAGTTCTTC. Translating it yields CSAGGTGTSGYNEQFF.

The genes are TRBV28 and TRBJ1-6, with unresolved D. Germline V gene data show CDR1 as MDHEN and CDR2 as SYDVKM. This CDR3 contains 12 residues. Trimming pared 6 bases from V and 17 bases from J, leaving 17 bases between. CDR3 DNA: TGTGCCAGCAGATTCGGCGGACCTAAGGTCCACTTT. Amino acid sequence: CASRFGGPKVHF.

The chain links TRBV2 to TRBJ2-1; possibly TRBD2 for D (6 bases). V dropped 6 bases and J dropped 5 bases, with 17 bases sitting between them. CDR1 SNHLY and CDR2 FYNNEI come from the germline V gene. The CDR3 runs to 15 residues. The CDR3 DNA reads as TGTGCCAGCAGATACTCCGGGAGCCAGCACAATGAGCAGTTCTTC. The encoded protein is CASRYSGSQHNEQFF.

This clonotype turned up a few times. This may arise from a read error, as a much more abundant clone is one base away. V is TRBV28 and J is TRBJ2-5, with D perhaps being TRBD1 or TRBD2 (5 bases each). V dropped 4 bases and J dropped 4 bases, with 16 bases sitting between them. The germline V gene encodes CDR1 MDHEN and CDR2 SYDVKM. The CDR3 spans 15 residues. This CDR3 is CASSSDWVRGETQYF. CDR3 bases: TGTGCCAGCAGTTCGGACTGGGTGAGGGGAGAGACCCAGTACTTC.

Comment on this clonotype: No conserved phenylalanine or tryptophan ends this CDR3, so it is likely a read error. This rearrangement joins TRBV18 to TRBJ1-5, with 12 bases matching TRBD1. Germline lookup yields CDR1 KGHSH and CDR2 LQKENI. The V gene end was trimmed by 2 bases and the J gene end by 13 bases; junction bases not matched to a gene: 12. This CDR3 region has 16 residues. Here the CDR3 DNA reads TGTGCCAGCTCACCAGGGTCCGGGACAGGGGGCCTGAAACAGCATCTT. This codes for CASSPGSGTGGLKQHL.

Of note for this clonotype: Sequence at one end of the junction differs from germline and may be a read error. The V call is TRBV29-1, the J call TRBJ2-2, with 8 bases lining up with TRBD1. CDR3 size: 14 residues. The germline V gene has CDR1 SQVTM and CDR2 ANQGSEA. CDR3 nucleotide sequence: TGCAGCGCCAAGGACAGGGAGAACACCCGGGAGCTGTTTTTT. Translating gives CSAKDRENTRELFF.

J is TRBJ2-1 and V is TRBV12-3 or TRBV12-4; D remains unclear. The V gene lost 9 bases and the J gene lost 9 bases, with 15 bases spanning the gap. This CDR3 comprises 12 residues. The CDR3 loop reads CARIIHGGEQFF. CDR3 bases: TGTGCCAGAATCATACACGGTGGTGAGCAGTTCTTC.

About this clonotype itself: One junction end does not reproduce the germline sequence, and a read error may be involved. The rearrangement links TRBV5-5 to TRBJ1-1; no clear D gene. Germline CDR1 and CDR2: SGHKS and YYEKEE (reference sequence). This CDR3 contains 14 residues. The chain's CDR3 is CASSLFLGNNEAFF. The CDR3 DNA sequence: TGTGCCAGCAGCTTGTTCCTTGGGAACAATGAAGCCTTCTTT.

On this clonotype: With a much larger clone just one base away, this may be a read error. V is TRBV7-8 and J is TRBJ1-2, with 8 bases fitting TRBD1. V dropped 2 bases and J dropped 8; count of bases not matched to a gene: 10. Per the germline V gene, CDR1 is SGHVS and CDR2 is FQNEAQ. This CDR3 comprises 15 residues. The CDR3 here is CASSLTGLAGGGYTF. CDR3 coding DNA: TGTGCCAGCAGCTTAACGGGATTGGCAGGGGGCGGCTACACCTTC.

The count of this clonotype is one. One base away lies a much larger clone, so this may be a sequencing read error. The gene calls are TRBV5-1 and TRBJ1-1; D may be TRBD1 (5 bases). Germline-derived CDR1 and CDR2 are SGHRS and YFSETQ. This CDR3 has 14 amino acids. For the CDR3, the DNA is TGCGTCAGCAGCTTTCAGGGCTTGAACACTGAAGCTTTCTTT. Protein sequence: CVSSFQGLNTEAFF.

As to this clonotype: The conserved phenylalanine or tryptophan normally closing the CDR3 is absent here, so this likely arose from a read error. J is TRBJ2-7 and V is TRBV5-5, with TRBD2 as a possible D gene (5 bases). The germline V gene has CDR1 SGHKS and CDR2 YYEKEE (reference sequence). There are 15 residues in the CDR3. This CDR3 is CASCLGRSGDYEQYY. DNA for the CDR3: TGTGCCAGCTGCTTAGGACGTTCCGGGGACTACGAGCAGTACTAC.

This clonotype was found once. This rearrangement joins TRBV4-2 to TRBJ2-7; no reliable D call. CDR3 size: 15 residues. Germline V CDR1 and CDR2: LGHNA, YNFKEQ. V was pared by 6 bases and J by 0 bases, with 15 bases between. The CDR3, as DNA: TGTGCCAGCAGTCATGAAGCCTTAAACTCCTACGAGCAGTACTTC. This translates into CASSHEALNSYEQYF.

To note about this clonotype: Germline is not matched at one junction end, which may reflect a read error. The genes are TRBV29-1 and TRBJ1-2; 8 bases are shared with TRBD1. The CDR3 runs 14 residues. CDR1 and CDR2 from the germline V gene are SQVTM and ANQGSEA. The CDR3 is CSVSRGTGARGYTF. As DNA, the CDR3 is TGCAGCGTTTCCCGGGGGACAGGCGCTCGCGGCTACACATTC.

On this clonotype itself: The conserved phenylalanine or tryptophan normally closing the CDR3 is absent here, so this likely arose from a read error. CDR3 in amino acids: CSVRTGDQPQHY. DNA of the CDR3: TGCAGCGTTAGGACAGGGGATCAGCCCCAGCATTAT. This chain connects TRBV29-1 to TRBJ1-5, with 9 bases lining up with TRBD1. Germline-derived CDR1 and CDR2 are SQVTM and ANQGSEA. CDR3 size: 12 residues. J was trimmed by 5 bases and V by 5 bases; bases with no gene match: 1.

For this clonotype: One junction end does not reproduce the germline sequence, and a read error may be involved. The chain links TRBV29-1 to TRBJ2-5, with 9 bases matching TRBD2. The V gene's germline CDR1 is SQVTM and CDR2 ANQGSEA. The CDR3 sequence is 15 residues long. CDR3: CSVTSGSGRGEAQYF. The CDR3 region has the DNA TGCAGCGTCACCTCGGGTAGCGGGAGAGGAGAGGCCCAGTACTTC.

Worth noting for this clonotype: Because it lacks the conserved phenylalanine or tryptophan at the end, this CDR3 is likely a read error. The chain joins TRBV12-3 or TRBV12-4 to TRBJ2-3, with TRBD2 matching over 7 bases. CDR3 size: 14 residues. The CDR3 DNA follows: TGTGCCTGCAGTTCGCGGACTAGTCGGGGTACGCAGTATTCT. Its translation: CACSSRTSRGTQYS.

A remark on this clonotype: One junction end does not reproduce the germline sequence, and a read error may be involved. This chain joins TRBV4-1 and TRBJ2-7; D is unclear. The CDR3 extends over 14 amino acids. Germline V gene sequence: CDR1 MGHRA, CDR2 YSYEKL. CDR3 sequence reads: CARSQELGSYEQYF. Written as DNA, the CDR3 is TGTGCCAGGAGCCAAGAACTGGGAAGCTACGAGCAGTACTTC.

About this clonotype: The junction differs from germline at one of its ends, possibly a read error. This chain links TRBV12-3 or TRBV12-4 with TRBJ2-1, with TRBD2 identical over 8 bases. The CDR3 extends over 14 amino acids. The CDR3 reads CTSTNQRESNEQLF. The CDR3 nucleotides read TGTACCAGCACCAATCAGCGGGAGAGCAATGAGCAGTTATTC.

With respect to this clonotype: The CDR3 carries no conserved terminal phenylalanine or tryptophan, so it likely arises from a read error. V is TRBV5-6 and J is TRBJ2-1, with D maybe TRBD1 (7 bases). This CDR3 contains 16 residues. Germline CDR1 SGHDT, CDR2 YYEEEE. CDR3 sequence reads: CANSLEGANSYNEQFI. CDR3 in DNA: TGTGCCAACAGCTTGGAGGGGGCCAACTCCTACAATGAGCAGTTCATC.